The 13 T cell receptor beta chains below were found in one sample sequenced in a study of early T cells in non-severe SARS-CoV-2 infection. A single record per CDR3 protein comes from TCRdb applying MiXCR to the 5' RACE reads. The sample holds tens of thousands of distinct CDR3 sequences; about 9.3% are singletons and the top ten take around 12%. The sequencing sample was made of whole blood. The source is an adult who was a healthcare worker with PCR-confirmed SARS-CoV-2 infection or an uninfected control (not recorded which).

This clonotype was counted many times. The chain uses TRBV11-2 and TRBJ2-3, with D possibly TRBD2 on 6 matching bases. Germline V gives CDR1 SGHAT, CDR2 FQNNGV. The CDR3 length is 15 residues. V shed 0 bases and J shed 1 base, with 8 bases lying between them. In nucleotides, the CDR3 is TGTGCCAGCAGCTTAGAGCGGGAACGCACAGATACGCAGTATTTT. It codes for CASSLERERTDTQYF.

This clonotype appeared a few times. The chain uses TRBV29-1 and TRBJ1-4; possibly TRBD1 for D (6 bases). The V gene lost 2 bases and the J gene lost 10 bases, with 14 bases spanning the gap. The CDR3 contains 13 residues. The germline V gene encodes CDR1 SQVTM and CDR2 ANQGSEA. CDR3 bases: TGCAGCGTTGAATTGTCAGGGGACCGAAAACTGTTTTTT. Protein sequence: CSVELSGDRKLFF.

This clonotype was observed at least ten times. The J gene is TRBJ1-5, the V gene TRBV3-1; D unresolved. Germline CDR1 reads LGHDT; CDR2 reads YNNKEL (reference sequence). V was cut by 4 bases and J by 4 bases, with 5 bases left in between. The CDR3 is 12 amino acids. CDR3 coding DNA: TGTGCCAGCAGCCTTAGGAATCAGCCCCAGCATTTT. It encodes CASSLRNQPQHF.

The genes are TRBV7-7 and TRBJ2-5; possible D gene TRBD2, 6 bases. Trimming took 3 bases from V and 4 from J, leaving 9 bases between them. This CDR3 has 13 residues. Germline values: CDR1 SSHAT, CDR2 FNYEAQ (reference sequence). CDR3 residues: CASSLGGVETQYF. The CDR3 nucleotides are TGTGCCAGCAGCTTGGGCGGGGTAGAGACCCAGTACTTC. Complete variable domain (other parts from reference TRBV7-7 and TRBJ2-5): GAGVSQSPRYKVTKRGQDVTLRCDPISSHATLYWYQQALGQGPEFLTYFNYEAQPDKSGLPSDRFSAERPEGSISTLTIQRTEQRDSAMYRCASSLGGVETQYFGPGTRLLVL.

This clonotype appeared a few times. V is TRBV28 and J is TRBJ1-4, with D possibly being TRBD1 (5 bases). Germline V gives CDR1 MDHEN, CDR2 SYDVKM. The CDR3 has 13 residues. V was cut by 6 bases and J by 6 bases, with 11 bases left in between. The CDR3 DNA follows: TGTGCCAGCAGCCAGGGAGGGTATGAAAAACTGTTTTTT. The encoded protein is CASSQGGYEKLFF. Variable domain in full (rest from reference TRBV28 and TRBJ1-4): DVKVTQSSRYLVKRTGEKVFLECVQDMDHENMFWYRQDPGLGLRLIYFSYDVKMKEKGDIPEGYSVSREKKERFSLILESASTNQTSMYLCASSQGGYEKLFFGSGTQLSVL.

The gene calls are TRBV1 and TRBJ2-1; TRBD1 is the table's D call and was not checked against the DNA. TRBV1 is a pseudogene locus. This CDR3 contains 16 residues. The DNA of the CDR3 is TGCACCAGATTCCGTTCGGGGGGTAGCTCCTACAATGAGCAGTTCTTC. It translates to CTRFRSGGSSYNEQFF.

This clonotype is medium-sized within its sample. This chain links TRBV2 with TRBJ2-1; D is perhaps TRBD2 (6 bases). Germline loops: CDR1 SNHLY, CDR2 FYNNEI. V shed 8 bases and J shed 0 bases, with 17 bases lying between them. CDR3 length equals 16 residues. In DNA form, the CDR3 reads TGTGCCAGCGCGCCCGGGGGTAAAAGCTCCTACAATGAGCAGTTCTTC. Its translation is CASAPGGKSSYNEQFF.

The sample holds many counts of this clonotype. The CDR3 loop reads CSVAEQIQQAFF. The CDR3 coding sequence is TGCAGCGTTGCGGAACAGATTCAACAAGCTTTCTTT. The chain uses TRBV29-1 and TRBJ1-1; D remains ambiguous. Germline V gene data show CDR1 as SQVTM and CDR2 as ANQGSEA. V was trimmed by 4 bases and J by 9 bases, leaving 15 bases between them. This CDR3 has 12 amino acids.

The chain has TRBV28 and TRBJ2-3, with 9 positions matching TRBD2. With V trimmed by 7 bases and J by 2 bases, 7 bases remained unmatched. The germline gives CDR1 MDHEN, CDR2 SYDVKM. This CDR3 spans 15 amino acids. The CDR3 bases are TGTGCCAGCACACCCCCTAGCGGGGCCACAGATACGCAGTATTTT. As protein: CASTPPSGATDTQYF.

The genes are TRBV19 and TRBJ2-1; 8 bases align to TRBD1. The CDR3 loop spans 16 amino acids. Trimming at V came to 1 base and at J to 9 bases, leaving 11 bases not matched to a gene. Germline assignment: CDR1 LNHDA and CDR2 SQIVND (reference sequence). The CDR3 coding sequence is TGTGCCAGTAGTATAGCCACTATGGACAGGGTAGCTGAGCAGTTCTTC. Its translation is CASSIATMDRVAEQFF.

This chain links TRBV5-1 with TRBJ1-1; D is unresolved. The CDR3 runs to 13 residues. Trimming stripped 4 bases from V and 2 bases from J, with 9 bases between. Germline V gene lookup returns CDR1 SGHRS and CDR2 YFSETQ. CDR3 region: CASSPMDNTEAFF. CDR3 bases: TGCGCCAGCAGCCCCATGGACAACACTGAAGCTTTCTTT.

This clonotype has ten or more counts. The genes are TRBV2 and TRBJ1-2, with D maybe TRBD1 (5 bases). The CDR3 contains 15 residues. The V gene's germline CDR1 is SNHLY and CDR2 FYNNEI. Trimming removed 4 bases from V and 2 bases from J, with 14 bases in between. In DNA form, the CDR3 reads TGTGCCAGCAGTGGGCGGGGACTGGCGAACTATGGCTACACCTTC. Translating it yields CASSGRGLANYGYTF.

This clonotype counts as medium-sized (0.01 to 0.1%). The rearrangement uses TRBV20-1 and TRBJ1-2; D is perhaps TRBD1 (5 bases). Trimming stripped 1 base from V and 3 bases from J, with 15 bases between. Germline V lookup: CDR1 DFQATT, CDR2 SNEGSKA (reference sequence). The CDR3 is made up of 15 amino acids. The CDR3 DNA reads TGCAGTGCTAGAGTCCAGGGAGGCGCATACTATGGCTACACCTTC. Its protein product is CSARVQGGAYYGYTF.